This TCR beta chain emerged from a study of human T cells and chemical hapten exposure. Overall study: All through the approximately 25-week study, the scalp of each patient received diphenylcyclopropenone doses weekly.

This clonotype occurred many times. Its specificity is not known. The time point denotes: patch test 1, 2 weeks after DPC sensitization. The treatment was: therapeutic diphenylcyclopropenone sensitization with weekly scalp DPC. Study findings and constraints: Relative to control repertoires, expanded TCRs gave rise to significantly more large CDR3 similarity clusters. Higher patch test scores went with higher counts of PT1 expanded TCRs.

The library labeled individual cDNA molecules by adding unique molecular identifiers to them. TCRdb recomputed calls from the RACE reads with MiXCR, one row per CDR3 protein. The repertoire consists of about 99,000 distinct CDR3 sequences, with around 11% occurring once and the leading ten covering around 2.2%. The CDR3 runs to 13 residues. Germline lookup yields CDR1 SQVTM and CDR2 ANQGSEA. The V end lost 2 bases, the J end lost 10 bases, and 15 bases lay between the germline ends. The genes are TRBV29-1 and TRBJ2-1, with D perhaps matching TRBD1 or TRBD2 (7 bases each). The input for sequencing was whole blood, taken in connection with sensitization to the hapten diphenylcyclopropenone (DPC). This TCR was sampled from a woman aged 40 to 50 with alopecia areata. Some clones in this sample may be carry-over from other donors' samples. CDR3: CSVEIGRGGEQFF. DNA of the CDR3: TGCAGCGTTGAAATTGGCAGGGGGGGCGAGCAGTTCTTC.